This T cell receptor (beta chain) was recorded in a study of blood T cell repertoires in COVID-19. Generated by immunoSEQ multiplex PCR, the TCRdb table keeps only in-frame clones and is missing some. The data hold hundreds of thousands of clones, with approximately 88% observed a single time. CDR1 is SGHRS and CDR2 is YFSETQ in the germline V gene. The length of the CDR3 is 16 residues. The V and J ends lost 0 bases and 2 bases respectively, with 12 bases between them. The sequence was obtained from a woman aged 50 to 60 with COVID-19, enrolled during active disease. Sequencing was carried out using peripheral blood. J is TRBJ2-4 and V is TRBV5-1, with D unclear. The CDR3 region has the DNA TGCGCCAGCAGCTTGGACACCCTCACATCCAAAAACATTCAGTACTTC. It encodes CASSLDTLTSKNIQYF.